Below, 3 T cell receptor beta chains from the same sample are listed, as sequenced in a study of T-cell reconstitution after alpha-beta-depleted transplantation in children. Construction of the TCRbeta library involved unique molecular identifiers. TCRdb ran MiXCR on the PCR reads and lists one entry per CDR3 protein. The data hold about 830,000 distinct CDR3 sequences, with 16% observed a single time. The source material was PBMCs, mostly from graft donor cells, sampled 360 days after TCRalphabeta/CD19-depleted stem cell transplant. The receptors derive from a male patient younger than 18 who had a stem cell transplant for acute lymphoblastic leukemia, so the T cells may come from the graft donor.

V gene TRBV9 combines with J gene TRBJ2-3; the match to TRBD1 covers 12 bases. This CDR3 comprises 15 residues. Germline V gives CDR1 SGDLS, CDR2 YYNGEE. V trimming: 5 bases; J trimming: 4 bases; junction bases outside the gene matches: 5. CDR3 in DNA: TGTGCCAGCAGGGAGGGACAGGGGGCTTCAGATACGCAGTATTTT. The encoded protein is CASREGQGASDTQYF. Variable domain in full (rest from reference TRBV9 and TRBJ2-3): DSGVTQTPKHLITATGQRVTLRCSPRSGDLSVYWYQQSLDQGLQFLIQYYNGEERAKGNILERFSAQQFPDLHSELNLSSLELGDSALYFCASREGQGASDTQYFGPGTRLTVL.

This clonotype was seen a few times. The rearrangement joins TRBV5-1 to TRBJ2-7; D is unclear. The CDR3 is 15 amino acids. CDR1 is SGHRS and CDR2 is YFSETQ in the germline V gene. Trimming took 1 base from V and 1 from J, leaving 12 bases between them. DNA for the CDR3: TGCGCCAGCAGCTTGAAGGGCTGGGGATCCTACGAGCAGTACTTC. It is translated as CASSLKGWGSYEQYF.

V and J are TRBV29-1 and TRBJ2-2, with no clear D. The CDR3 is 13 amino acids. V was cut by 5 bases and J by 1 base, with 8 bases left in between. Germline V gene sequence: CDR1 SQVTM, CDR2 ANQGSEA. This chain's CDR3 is CSVIGVNTGELFF. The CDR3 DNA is TGCAGCGTTATCGGCGTGAACACCGGGGAGCTGTTTTTT.